This note documents a single TCR beta chain sequence. The target antigen is unknown. Trimming took off 3 bases at V and 1 base at J, with 12 bases between the two ends. CDR3 length: 16 residues. Germline values: CDR1 LNHDA, CDR2 SQIVND (reference sequence). Single viable CD3+CD4+CD8-CD45RO+ cells were sorted as the memory CD4+ T cells. Donors' CMV status reflects serum IgG against pp150, pp28, p38, p52. These data originate in a study of memory CD4+ T cells and cytomegalovirus serostatus. Points from the study as a whole: A US-trained random forest predicted CMV serostatus with median AUC around 0.91.

Assay used: immunoSEQ multiplex PCR; TCRdb lists only in-frame clones, some missing. In the table there are just under 95,000 clones, 80% of which are singletons. V is TRBV19 and J is TRBJ2-2; D might be TRBD1 or TRBD2, each matching 5 bases. The receptor's source is an adult in good health and CMV-seropositive. The material sequenced was memory CD4+ T cells from blood. CDR3 region: CASSIGGGVNTGELFF. In DNA, the CDR3 is TGTGCCAGTAGTATCGGTGGGGGAGTGAACACCGGGGAGCTGTTTTTT. Supplemented by reference TRBV19 and TRBJ2-2, the full variable domain reads DGGITQSPKYLFRKEGQNVTLSCEQNLNHDAMYWYRQDPGQGLRLIYYSQIVNDFQKGDIAEGYSVSREKKESFPLTVTSAQKNPTAFYLCASSIGGGVNTGELFFGEGSRLTVL.